Presented here are 27 T cell receptor beta chains from one specimen sequenced in a study of cytomegalovirus exposure and HLA in healthy donors. The study ran its PCR with 60 Vbeta and 13 Jbeta primers. Sequenced by immunoSEQ multiplex PCR; TCRdb stores in-frame clones only, minus some. Of 150,000 to 200,000 clones in the sample, just over 75% were seen once. Sequenced: PBMCs. The receptors here all came from a woman in her forties in good health and CMV-seronegative.

This clone was seen a handful of times. The V and J genes are TRBV4-1 and TRBJ2-7, with D unresolved. The germline V and J ends were trimmed by 0 bases and 0 bases, with 9 bases remaining between them. Germline V gene lookup returns CDR1 MGHRA and CDR2 YSYEKL. This CDR3 is built from 15 residues. CDR3 sequence (DNA): TGCGCCAGCAGCCAAGATGAGAGGAGCTCCTACGAGCAGTACTTC. Translated: CASSQDERSSYEQYF.

The chain joins TRBV7-6 to TRBJ2-5; 11 positions agree with TRBD2. The J segment lost 5 bases and the V segment lost 0 bases, leaving 11 bases of the junction unmatched. CDR3 length: 18 residues. Germline V lookup: CDR1 SGHVS, CDR2 FNYEAQ. The CDR3 nucleotides are TGTGCCAGCAGCTTAGCGGGCCCTCTAGCGGGAGGCTTTGAGACCCAGTACTTC. As protein: CASSLAGPLAGGFETQYF.

The rearrangement joins TRBV29-1 to TRBJ1-4; a possible D gene is TRBD1 (6 bases). The CDR3 covers 12 residues. The V and J ends lost 5 bases and 7 bases respectively, with 11 bases between them. The germline V gene encodes CDR1 SQVTM and CDR2 ANQGSEA. The CDR3 region is CSVRQGPEKLFF. The CDR3 region has the DNA TGCAGCGTTCGGCAGGGGCCTGAAAAACTGTTTTTT. The full variable domain, in which reference TRBV29-1 and TRBJ1-4 provide the parts outside the CDR3, is SAVISQKPSRDICQRGTSLTIQCQVDSQVTMMFWYRQQPGQSLTLIATANQGSEATYESGFVIDKFPISRPNLTFSTLTVSNMSPEDSSIYLCSVRQGPEKLFFGSGTQLSVL.

The chain is built from TRBV25-1 and TRBJ1-1, with D perhaps TRBD1 (5 bases). Deletions cut 7 bases from V and 10 bases from J, with 16 bases between. Germline CDR1 reads MGHDK; CDR2 reads SYGVNS. This CDR3 comprises 12 residues. Here the CDR3 reads CASNGGKGRAFF. CDR3 coding DNA: TGTGCCAGCAATGGAGGGAAGGGGCGAGCTTTCTTT.

The chain carries TRBV2 and TRBJ2-1, with 7 nucleotides matching TRBD2. Germline trimming cut 1 base from V and 10 bases from J; bases unmatched to any gene: 4. Germline V gene lookup returns CDR1 SNHLY and CDR2 FYNNEI. The CDR3 spans 13 residues. CDR3 nucleotide sequence: TGTGCCAGCAGTGAAGGGCGACTAGCCGAGCAGTTCTTC. It specifies CASSEGRLAEQFF.

V usage is TRBV5-1 and J usage is TRBJ1-1; possible D gene TRBD1, 6 bases. The V and J ends lost 1 base and 6 bases respectively, with 13 bases between them. CDR1 SGHRS and CDR2 YFSETQ come from the germline V gene. The CDR3 contains 14 residues. The CDR3 here is CASSLSGGAPEAFF. Written as DNA, the CDR3 is TGCGCCAGCAGCTTGAGCGGGGGGGCCCCTGAAGCTTTCTTT. The entire variable domain, with the rest obtained from reference TRBV5-1 and TRBJ1-1, is as follows: KAGVTQTPRYLIKTRGQQVTLSCSPISGHRSVSWYQQTPGQGLQFLFEYFSETQRNKGNFPGRFSGRQFSNSRSEMNVSTLELGDSALYLCASSLSGGAPEAFFGQGTRLTVV.

This clone has a single count. The chain recombines TRBV6-6 with TRBJ2-2; 7 nucleotides agree with TRBD1. Germline-derived CDR1 and CDR2 are MNHNY and SVGAGI (reference sequence). V was pared by 7 bases and J by 2 bases, with 7 bases of the junction left unmatched. CDR3 length: 15 amino acids. The CDR3 spells CASTSGGDNTGELFF. As DNA, the CDR3 is TGTGCCAGCACCTCAGGGGGAGATAACACCGGGGAGCTGTTTTTT.

V is TRBV15 and J is TRBJ2-1; 9 nucleotides agree with TRBD2. This CDR3 spans 19 amino acids. Germline V gives CDR1 LNHNV, CDR2 YYDKDF (reference sequence). The V gene end was trimmed by 0 bases and the J gene end by 8 bases; junction bases not matched to a gene: 17. The CDR3 DNA is TGTGCCACCAGCAGAGATTCCCAGGGGATAGCGGGAGTAGAGGATGAGCAGTTCTTC. As protein: CATSRDSQGIAGVEDEQFF.

The CDR3: CASSLLLIPPGGGDTQYF. The CDR3 DNA reads as TGTGCCAGCAGCTTACTCCTGATCCCGCCGGGAGGAGGAGATACGCAGTATTTT. This chain uses TRBV7-9 with TRBJ2-3; 7 bases line up with TRBD2. From germline, CDR1 is SEHNR and CDR2 FQNEAQ (reference sequence). The CDR3 totals 18 residues. J was trimmed by 5 bases and V by 2 bases; bases with no gene match: 16.

This clone came up once. The chain recombines TRBV11-3 with TRBJ2-7; 8 bases line up with TRBD2. J lost 3 bases, V lost 5 bases, and 12 bases had no gene match. This CDR3 has 16 residues. Germline V CDR1 and CDR2: SGHNT, YENEEA. CDR3 loop: CASSPEVGLGYYEQYF. The CDR3 region has the DNA TGTGCCAGCAGCCCAGAAGTGGGACTAGGGTACTACGAGCAGTACTTC.

The chain has TRBV30 and TRBJ1-1; TRBD1 matches 8 bases. J was trimmed by 4 bases and V by 4 bases; bases with no gene match: 5. The CDR3 is 13 residues long. Germline loops: CDR1 GTSNPN, CDR2 SVGIG (reference sequence). In DNA form, the CDR3 reads TGTGCCTGGAACAGGGGGGCGAGCACTGAAGCTTTCTTT. Protein sequence: CAWNRGASTEAFF.

The V gene is TRBV5-1, the J gene TRBJ2-1; D is possibly TRBD2 (6 bases). The germline V and J ends were trimmed by 4 bases and 6 bases, with 20 bases remaining between them. CDR1 and CDR2 from the germline V gene are SGHRS and YFSETQ. This CDR3 has 16 residues. CDR3 in DNA: TGCGCCAGCAGCCCGGACGGCGGGAAAGTCGGCAATGAGCAGTTCTTC. Its translation: CASSPDGGKVGNEQFF. The full variable domain, in which reference TRBV5-1 and TRBJ2-1 provide the parts outside the CDR3, is KAGVTQTPRYLIKTRGQQVTLSCSPISGHRSVSWYQQTPGQGLQFLFEYFSETQRNKGNFPGRFSGRQFSNSRSEMNVSTLELGDSALYLCASSPDGGKVGNEQFFGPGTRLTVL.

The chain couples TRBV25-1 to TRBJ1-1; TRBD1 matches at 10 bases. There are 14 residues in the CDR3. The trim removed 4 bases at V and 5 bases at J, leaving 4 bases unmatched. Germline assignment: CDR1 MGHDK and CDR2 SYGVNS. CDR3 sequence: CASSGTGGETEAFF. For the CDR3, the DNA is TGTGCCAGCAGTGGGACAGGGGGAGAAACTGAAGCTTTCTTT.

The V gene is TRBV5-4, the J gene TRBJ1-3, with 7 bases that match TRBD1. CDR1 is SGHNT and CDR2 is YYREEE in the germline V gene (reference sequence). The CDR3 consists of 15 residues. V shed 3 bases, J shed 0 bases, and the junction held 3 bases outside the gene matches. CDR3 in amino acids: CASSSDRSSGNTIYF. The CDR3 DNA follows: TGTGCCAGCAGCTCGGACAGGAGCTCTGGAAACACCATATATTTT. Together with reference TRBV5-4 and TRBJ1-3, the CDR3 gives the full variable domain: ETGVTQSPTHLIKTRGQQVTLRCSSQSGHNTVSWYQQALGQGPQFIFQYYREEENGRGNFPPRFSGLQFPNYSSELNVNALELDDSALYLCASSSDRSSGNTIYFGEGSWLTVV.

The genes are TRBV9 and TRBJ1-3; D possibly corresponds to TRBD1 (6 bases). CDR3 length equals 14 residues. Germline CDR1 SGDLS, CDR2 YYNGEE. Trimming removed 2 bases from V and 8 bases from J, with 14 bases in between. The CDR3 DNA sequence: TGTGCCAGCAGCGTGGGACTACAGGGAGACACCATATATTTT. Amino acid sequence: CASSVGLQGDTIYF.

The chain carries TRBV9 and TRBJ1-2, with 9 bases matching TRBD1. The V segment lost 0 bases and the J segment 4 bases; nucleotides outside the gene matches: 4. From germline, CDR1 is SGDLS and CDR2 YYNGEE. The CDR3 has 15 amino acids. The CDR3 loop reads CASSVVGTGFYGYTF. CDR3 nucleotides: TGTGCCAGCAGCGTAGTGGGGACAGGGTTCTATGGCTACACCTTC.

The chain joins TRBV27 to TRBJ1-2; a weak D match, TRBD1 (5 bases). The CDR3 is 13 amino acids. Germline V gene data show CDR1 as MNHEY and CDR2 as SMNVEV (reference sequence). The germline V and J ends were trimmed by 6 bases and 7 bases, with 15 bases remaining between them. The CDR3 coding sequence is TGTGCCAGCAGATCGCGGGACCGGGGTGGCTACACCTTC. This encodes CASRSRDRGGYTF.

This chain uses TRBV6-6 with TRBJ1-1; D possibly corresponds to TRBD1 (6 bases). This CDR3 contains 13 residues. CDR1 is MNHNY and CDR2 is SVGAGI in the germline V gene (reference sequence). Trimming pared 7 bases from V and 1 base from J, leaving 10 bases between. The chain's CDR3 is CASTGQTNTEAFF. Here the CDR3 DNA reads TGTGCCAGCACCGGACAGACGAACACTGAAGCTTTCTTT.

The chain uses TRBV6-4 and TRBJ2-5, with a tentative D call TRBD1 (6 bases). Germline lookup yields CDR1 MRHNA and CDR2 SNTAGT. This CDR3 region has 11 residues. The CDR3 spells CGRDIQETQYF. In nucleotides, the CDR3 is TGTGGACGGGACATCCAAGAGACCCAGTACTTC.

This clone is a singleton in its sample. The rearrangement uses TRBV29-1 and TRBJ2-3; 9 bases are shared with TRBD1. Germline V gene data show CDR1 as SQVTM and CDR2 as ANQGSEA. The CDR3 covers 14 residues. V was pared by 4 bases and J by 3 bases, with 5 bases of the junction left unmatched. CDR3 protein: CSVVSGQGTDTQYF. The CDR3 region has the DNA TGCAGCGTTGTGTCGGGACAGGGTACAGATACGCAGTATTTT.

The chain joins TRBV5-1 to TRBJ2-7; possibly TRBD2 for D (7 bases). CDR1 SGHRS and CDR2 YFSETQ come from the germline V gene. V lost 4 bases and J 0 bases, leaving 11 bases between the germline ends. This CDR3 has 14 amino acids. DNA for the CDR3: TGCGCCAGCAGCCCGCGGGGGCTCTCCTACGAGCAGTACTTC. Encoded protein: CASSPRGLSYEQYF.

The chain links TRBV19 to TRBJ2-2; D call uncertain. This CDR3 has 15 residues. In germline, CDR1 is LNHDA, CDR2 SQIVND (reference sequence). Trimming removed 3 bases at V and 0 bases at J, with 8 bases between. This chain's CDR3 is CASSIVRSNTGELFF. The CDR3, as DNA: TGTGCCAGTAGTATTGTCCGGTCGAACACCGGGGAGCTGTTTTTT.

The chain recombines TRBV5-1 with TRBJ2-3; TRBD1 might be the D (5 bases). V dropped 3 bases and J dropped 5 bases, with 13 bases sitting between them. Germline assignment: CDR1 SGHRS and CDR2 YFSETQ. This CDR3 has 14 amino acids. The CDR3 DNA reads TGCGCCAGCAGCTCGCAAGGGGCTCAAGATACGCAGTATTTT. It specifies CASSSQGAQDTQYF.

In its sample, this clone was seen once. V usage is TRBV28 and J usage is TRBJ1-2, with 7 bases aligning to TRBD1. The CDR3 runs to 13 residues. Germline V gene lookup returns CDR1 MDHEN and CDR2 SYDVKM. The V gene end was trimmed by 5 bases and the J gene end by 8 bases; junction bases not matched to a gene: 8. CDR3 DNA: TGTGCCAGCAGTACGGGACAGTATGAGGGCTACACCTTC. Its protein is CASSTGQYEGYTF.

This clone was seen a handful of times. The V gene is TRBV11-3, the J gene TRBJ2-7, with a possible D match to TRBD2 (6 bases). Per germline, CDR1 SGHNT and CDR2 YENEEA. The CDR3 covers 14 residues. V was trimmed by 1 base and J by 5 bases, leaving 12 bases between them. CDR3 nucleotides: TGTGCCAGCAGCTTAGGAGGGACTGGGGACGAGCAGTACTTC. Translating it yields CASSLGGTGDEQYF.

This rearrangement joins TRBV29-1 to TRBJ2-5, with D perhaps matching TRBD2 (5 bases). Trimming stripped 3 bases from V and 4 bases from J, with 12 bases between. The length of the CDR3 is 13 residues. The germline CDR1 and CDR2 sequences are SQVTM and ANQGSEA. CDR3 DNA sequence: TGCAGCGTTGACGAGGGCAGCTTAGAGACCCAGTACTTC. It encodes CSVDEGSLETQYF.

The rearrangement links TRBV28 to TRBJ1-2, with D perhaps matching TRBD1 (5 bases). Trimming left V 3 bases short and J 8 bases short, with 19 bases between. The CDR3 extends over 15 amino acids. Germline V gives CDR1 MDHEN, CDR2 SYDVKM. CDR3 loop: CASSFGGALEGGYTF. In DNA, the CDR3 is TGTGCCAGCAGTTTTGGAGGGGCCCTGGAGGGGGGCTACACCTTC.